This T cell receptor (beta chain) was obtained from a study of identifying expanded T cells in peripheral blood. V was shortened by 2 bases and J by 5 bases, with 11 bases between the two germline ends. CDR3 length equals 13 residues. Germline CDR1 and CDR2: SGHNT and YYREEE (reference sequence). Here immunoSEQ multiplex PCR was the method, and the copy in TCRdb shows in-frame clones only, minus some. There are around 66,000 clones in the sample; more than 70% occur only once, and less than 5.5% lies in the top ten. The study's findings and limits: Variance in clone template counts between approximately two-week samples significantly increased with total template count across all healthy donors.

For this clone: The target antigen is unknown.

Collection occurred without any documented infections or immune events in donors. The chain uses TRBV5-4 and TRBJ2-7; D is unresolved. This TCR was recovered from a person aged 18 to 70 in good health. Sequencing was done on a sample of blood. This CDR3 reads CASSFSLGNEQYF. CDR3 nucleotide sequence: TGTGCCAGCAGCTTTTCGCTGGGAAACGAGCAGTACTTC.